This T cell receptor (beta chain) originates from a study of T-cell memory formation after mild COVID-19. General study results and limits: Researchers could not confirm that second-wave clones peaking on day 37 targeted SARS-CoV-2.

As concerns this clonotype: Antigen specificity is unknown.

It was 5'RACE with constant-segment primers that produced the TCR alpha and TCR beta cDNA libraries, which carried sample barcodes and UMIs. Each CDR3 protein gets one entry after TCRdb re-called the 5' RACE reads with MiXCR. The data contain roughly 300,000 distinct CDR3 sequences, approximately 7.6% of them singletons. Trimming removed 3 bases at V and 5 bases at J, with 15 bases between. The CDR3 loop spans 15 amino acids. Material for sequencing was PBMCs or a T cell subset sorted from them (not recorded which). The rearrangement uses TRBV12-3 or TRBV12-4 and TRBJ2-3; D perhaps matches TRBD2 (7 bases). The sequence derives from a man aged 18 to 30 who had mild COVID-19 (a few samples of this study predate the infection). Cell type and time point are not known. The CDR3 bases are TGTGCCAGCAGTTTTGGAGGGGGGGATGGAGATACGCAGTATTTT. The encoded protein is CASSFGGGDGDTQYF.